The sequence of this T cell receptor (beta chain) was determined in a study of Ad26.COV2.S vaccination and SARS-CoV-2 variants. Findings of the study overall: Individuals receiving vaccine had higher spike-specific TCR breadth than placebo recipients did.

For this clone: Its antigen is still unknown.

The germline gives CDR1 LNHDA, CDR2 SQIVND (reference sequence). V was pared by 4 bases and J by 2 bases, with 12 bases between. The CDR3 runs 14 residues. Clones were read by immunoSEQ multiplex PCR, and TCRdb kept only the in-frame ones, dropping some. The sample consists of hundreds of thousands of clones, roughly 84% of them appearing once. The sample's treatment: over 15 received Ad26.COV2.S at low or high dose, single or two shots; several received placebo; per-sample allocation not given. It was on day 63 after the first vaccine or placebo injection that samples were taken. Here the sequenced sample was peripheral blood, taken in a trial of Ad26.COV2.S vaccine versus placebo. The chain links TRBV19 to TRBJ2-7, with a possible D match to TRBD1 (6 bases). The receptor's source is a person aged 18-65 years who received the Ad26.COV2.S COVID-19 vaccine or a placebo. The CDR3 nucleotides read TGTGCCAGTAGTACCCAGGGGACCCCCTACGAGCAGTACTTC. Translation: CASSTQGTPYEQYF.